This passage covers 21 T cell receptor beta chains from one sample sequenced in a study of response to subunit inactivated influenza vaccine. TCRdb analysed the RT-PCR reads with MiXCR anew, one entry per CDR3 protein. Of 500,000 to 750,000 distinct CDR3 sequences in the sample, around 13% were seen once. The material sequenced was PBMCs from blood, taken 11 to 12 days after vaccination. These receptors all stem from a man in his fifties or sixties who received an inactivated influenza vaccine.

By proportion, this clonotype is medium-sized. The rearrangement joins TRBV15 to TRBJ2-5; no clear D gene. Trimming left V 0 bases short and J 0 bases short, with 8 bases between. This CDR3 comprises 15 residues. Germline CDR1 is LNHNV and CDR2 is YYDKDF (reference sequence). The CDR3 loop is CATSRDVQNQETQYF. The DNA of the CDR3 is TGTGCCACCAGCAGAGATGTGCAGAACCAAGAGACCCAGTACTTC.

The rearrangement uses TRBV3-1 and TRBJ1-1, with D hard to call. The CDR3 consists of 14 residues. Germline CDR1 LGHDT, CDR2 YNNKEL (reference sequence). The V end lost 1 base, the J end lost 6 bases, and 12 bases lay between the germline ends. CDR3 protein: CASSQGGKIAEAFF. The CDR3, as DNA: TGTGCCAGCAGCCAAGGGGGAAAAATCGCTGAAGCTTTCTTT.

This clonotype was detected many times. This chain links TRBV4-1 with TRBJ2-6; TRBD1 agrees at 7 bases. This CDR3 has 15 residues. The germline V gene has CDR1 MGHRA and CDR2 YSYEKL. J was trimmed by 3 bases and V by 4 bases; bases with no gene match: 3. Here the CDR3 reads CASSPTGVGANVLTF. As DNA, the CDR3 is TGCGCCAGCAGCCCTACAGGGGTTGGGGCCAACGTCCTGACTTTC.

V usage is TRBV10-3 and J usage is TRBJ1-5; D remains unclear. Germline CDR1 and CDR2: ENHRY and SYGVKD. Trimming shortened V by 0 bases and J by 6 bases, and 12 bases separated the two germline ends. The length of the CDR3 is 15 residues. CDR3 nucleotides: TGTGCCATCAGTGAGTCGATAGTTGGATCTCAGCCCCAGCATTTT. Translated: CAISESIVGSQPQHF.

As DNA, the CDR3 is TGTGCCAGCAGTTACCAGCCAGGAGATTCGAACACCGGGGAGCTGTTTTTT. Amino acid sequence: CASSYQPGDSNTGELFF. This chain links TRBV6-2 or TRBV6-3 with TRBJ2-2, with D unresolved. Trimming took 2 bases from V and 0 from J, leaving 13 bases between them. The CDR3 extends over 17 amino acids. CDR1 and CDR2 (germline): MNHEY, SVGEGT.

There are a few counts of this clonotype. The CDR3 bases are TGTGCCAGCAGTTGGAATGCGGGAGGCTCAGATACGCAGTATTTT. Translation gives CASSWNAGGSDTQYF. The rearrangement joins TRBV27 to TRBJ2-3; TRBD2 aligns across 8 bases. The CDR3 spans 15 residues. Germline V gene sequence: CDR1 MNHEY, CDR2 SMNVEV (reference sequence). J was trimmed by 4 bases and V by 4 bases; bases with no gene match: 7.

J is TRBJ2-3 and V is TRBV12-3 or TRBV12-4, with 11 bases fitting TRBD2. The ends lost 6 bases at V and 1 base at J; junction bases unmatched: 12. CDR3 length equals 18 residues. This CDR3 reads CASSPTGTSGPRTDTQYF. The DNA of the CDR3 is TGTGCCAGCAGCCCTACGGGGACTAGCGGCCCTCGCACAGATACGCAGTATTTT.

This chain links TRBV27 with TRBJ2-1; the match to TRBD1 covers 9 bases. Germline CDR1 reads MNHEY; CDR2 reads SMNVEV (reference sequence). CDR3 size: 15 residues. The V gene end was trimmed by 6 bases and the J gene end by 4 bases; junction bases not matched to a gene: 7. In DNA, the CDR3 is TGTGCCAGCAGACAAACAGGGGGCGCTTACAATGAGCAGTTCTTC. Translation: CASRQTGGAYNEQFF.

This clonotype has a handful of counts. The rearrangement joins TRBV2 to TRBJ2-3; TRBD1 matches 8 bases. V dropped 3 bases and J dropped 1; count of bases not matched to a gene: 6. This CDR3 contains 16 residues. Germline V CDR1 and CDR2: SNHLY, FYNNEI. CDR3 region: CASSDNRGQGTDTQYF. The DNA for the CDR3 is TGTGCCAGCAGTGATAATCGGGGACAGGGCACAGATACGCAGTATTTT. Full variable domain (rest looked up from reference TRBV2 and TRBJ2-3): EPEVTQTPSHQVTQMGQEVILRCVPISNHLYFYWYRQILGQKVEFLVSFYNNEISEKSEIFDDQFSVERPDGSNFTLKIRSTKLEDSAMYFCASSDNRGQGTDTQYFGPGTRLTVL.

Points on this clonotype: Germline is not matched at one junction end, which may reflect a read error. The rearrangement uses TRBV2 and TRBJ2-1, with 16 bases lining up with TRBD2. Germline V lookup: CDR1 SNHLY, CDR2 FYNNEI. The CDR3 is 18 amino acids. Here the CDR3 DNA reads TGTGCCTGCAGTTTGGTCGGGACTAGCGGGGGGGCGTACAATGAGCAGTTCTTC. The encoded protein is CACSLVGTSGGAYNEQFF.

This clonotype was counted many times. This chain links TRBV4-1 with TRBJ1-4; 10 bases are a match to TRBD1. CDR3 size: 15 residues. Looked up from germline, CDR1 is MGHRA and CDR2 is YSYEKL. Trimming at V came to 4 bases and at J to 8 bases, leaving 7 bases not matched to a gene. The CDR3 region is CASSPRDRGGEKLFF. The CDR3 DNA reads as TGCGCCAGCAGCCCCCGGGACAGGGGAGGGGAAAAACTGTTTTTT.

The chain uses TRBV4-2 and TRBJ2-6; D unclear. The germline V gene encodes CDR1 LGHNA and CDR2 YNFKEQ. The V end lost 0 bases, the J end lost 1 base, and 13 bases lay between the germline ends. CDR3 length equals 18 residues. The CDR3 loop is CASSQDRVGFSGANVLTF. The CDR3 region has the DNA TGTGCCAGCAGCCAAGATCGTGTGGGTTTTTCTGGGGCCAACGTCCTGACTTTC.

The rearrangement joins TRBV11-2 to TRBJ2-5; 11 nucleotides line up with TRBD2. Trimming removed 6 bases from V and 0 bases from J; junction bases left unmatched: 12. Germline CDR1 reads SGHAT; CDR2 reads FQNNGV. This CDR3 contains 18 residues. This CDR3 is CASSPPGLAVPYQETQYF. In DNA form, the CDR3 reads TGTGCCAGCAGTCCGCCGGGACTAGCGGTACCGTACCAAGAGACCCAGTACTTC.

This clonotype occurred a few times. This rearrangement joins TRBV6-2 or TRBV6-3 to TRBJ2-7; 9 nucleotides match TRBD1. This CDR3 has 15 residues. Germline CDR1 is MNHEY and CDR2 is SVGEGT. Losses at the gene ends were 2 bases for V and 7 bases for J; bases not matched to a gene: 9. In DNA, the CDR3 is TGTGCCAGCAGTTACGGTGGGACAGGGAAAGGAGAGCAGTACTTC. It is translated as CASSYGGTGKGEQYF.

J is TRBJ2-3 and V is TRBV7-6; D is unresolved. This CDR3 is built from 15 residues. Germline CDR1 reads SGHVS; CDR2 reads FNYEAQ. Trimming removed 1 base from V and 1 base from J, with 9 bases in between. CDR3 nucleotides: TGTGCCAGCAGCTTAGATCGTCCCGGCACAGATACGCAGTATTTT. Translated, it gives CASSLDRPGTDTQYF.

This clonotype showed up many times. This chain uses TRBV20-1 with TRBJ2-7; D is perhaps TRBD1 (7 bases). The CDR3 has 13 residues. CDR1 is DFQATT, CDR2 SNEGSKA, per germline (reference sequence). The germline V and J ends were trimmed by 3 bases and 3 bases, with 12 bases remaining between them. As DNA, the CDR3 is TGCAGTGCTAGTCGGGGGACAGACTACGAGCAGTACTTC. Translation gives CSASRGTDYEQYF.

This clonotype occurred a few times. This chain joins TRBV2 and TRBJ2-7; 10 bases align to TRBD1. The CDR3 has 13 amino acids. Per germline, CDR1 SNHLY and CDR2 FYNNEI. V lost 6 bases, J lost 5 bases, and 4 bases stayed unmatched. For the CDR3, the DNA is TGTGCCAGCAGGGGGGACAGGGGCGACGAGCAGTACTTC. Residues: CASRGDRGDEQYF. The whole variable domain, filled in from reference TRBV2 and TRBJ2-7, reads EPEVTQTPSHQVTQMGQEVILRCVPISNHLYFYWYRQILGQKVEFLVSFYNNEISEKSEIFDDQFSVERPDGSNFTLKIRSTKLEDSAMYFCASRGDRGDEQYFGPGTRLTVT.

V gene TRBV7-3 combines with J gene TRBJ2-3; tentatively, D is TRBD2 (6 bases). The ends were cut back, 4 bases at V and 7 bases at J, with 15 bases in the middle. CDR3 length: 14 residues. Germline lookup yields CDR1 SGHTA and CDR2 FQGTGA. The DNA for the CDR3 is TGTGCCAGCAGCTCTATTCCGGGACTTTATACGCAGTATTTT. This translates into CASSSIPGLYTQYF. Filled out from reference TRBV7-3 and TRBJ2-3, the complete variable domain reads GAGVSQTPSNKVTEKGKYVELRCDPISGHTALYWYRQSLGQGPEFLIYFQGTGAADDSGLPNDRFFAVRPEGSVSTLKIQRTERGDSAVYLCASSSIPGLYTQYFGPGTRLTVL.

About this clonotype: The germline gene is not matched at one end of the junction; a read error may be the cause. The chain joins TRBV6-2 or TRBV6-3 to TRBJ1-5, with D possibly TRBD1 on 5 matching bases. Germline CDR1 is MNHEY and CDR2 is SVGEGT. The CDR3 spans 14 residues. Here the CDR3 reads CASSLDRGNQLQHF. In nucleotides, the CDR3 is TGTGCCAGCAGTCTGGACCGGGGGAATCAGCTCCAGCATTTT.

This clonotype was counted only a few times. CDR3 region: CASSLGGKSQYF. In DNA form, the CDR3 reads TGTGCCAGCAGTTTAGGAGGGAAGAGCCAGTACTTC. The chain combines TRBV12-3 or TRBV12-4 with TRBJ2-5; D is perhaps TRBD2 (5 bases). This CDR3 contains 12 residues. The ends were cut back, 1 base at V and 10 bases at J, with 10 bases in the middle.

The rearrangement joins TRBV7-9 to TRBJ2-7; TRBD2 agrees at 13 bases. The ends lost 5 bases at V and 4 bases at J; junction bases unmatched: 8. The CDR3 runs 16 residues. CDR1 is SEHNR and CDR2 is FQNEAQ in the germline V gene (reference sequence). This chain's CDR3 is CASSPPGLAGLYEQYF. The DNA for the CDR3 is TGTGCCAGCAGCCCCCCGGGACTAGCGGGACTATACGAGCAGTACTTC.